This is a list of T cell receptor beta chains from one sample in a study of human T cells and chemical hapten exposure. TCRdb analysed the RACE reads with MiXCR anew, one entry per CDR3 protein. This table has under 400,000 distinct CDR3 sequences, less than 6.5% appearing once. The source material was whole blood, sampled in connection with sensitization to the hapten diphenylcyclopropenone (DPC). The receptors stem from a woman in her forties or fifties with alopecia areata. Some clones in this sample may be carry-over from other donors' samples. Each CDR3 is given with its conserved first and last residue. The D gene is left open where the match is weak. Expanded clones are given a class, and other clones once, few, many or no size at all.

J gene,D gene,V gene,clone size,CDR3 protein,CDR3 DNA
TRBJ2-1,TRBD2,TRBV7-9,many,CASSLKGTSNEQFF,TGTGCCAGCAGCTTAAAGGGGACTAGCAATGAGCAGTTCTTC
TRBJ1-2,NA,TRBV3-1,many,CASSPGWGNYGYTF,TGTGCCAGCAGCCCAGGATGGGGGAACTATGGCTACACCTTC
TRBJ1-1,TRBD1,TRBV5-1,few,CASSPGTGKMNTEAFF,TGCGCCAGCAGCCCCGGGACAGGCAAGATGAACACTGAAGCTTTCTTT
TRBJ2-1,NA,TRBV4-2,many,CASSQDTGVGIQFF,TGTGCCAGCAGCCAAGATACGGGGGTCGGAATTCAGTTCTTC
TRBJ1-2,NA,TRBV10-3,few,CAISEVQGLNYGYTF,TGTGCCATCAGTGAAGTCCAGGGACTAAACTATGGCTACACCTTC
TRBJ2-1,TRBD2,TRBV20-1,few,CSAYSGGAYNEQFF,TGCAGTGCGTATAGCGGGGGGGCCTACAATGAGCAGTTCTTC
TRBJ1-3,NA,TRBV6-1,many,CASSAEGYTIYF,TGTGCCAGCAGTGCGGAAGGGTACACCATATATTTT
TRBJ2-3,TRBD1,TRBV28,NA,CASRLRGQALTDTQYF,TGTGCCAGCAGGTTGAGAGGACAGGCCCTCACAGATACGCAGTATTTT
TRBJ1-4,NA,TRBV6-5,few,CASSLTGQGHVGEKLFF,TGTGCCAGCAGTCTTACGGGACAAGGACATGTCGGTGAAAAACTGTTTTTT
TRBJ2-2,NA,TRBV28,few,CASSFVPSVLGNTGELFF,TGTGCCAGCAGTTTCGTGCCTAGCGTATTGGGTAACACCGGGGAGCTGTTTTTT